The TCR beta chain described here comes from a study of cytomegalovirus exposure and HLA in healthy donors. V lost 7 bases to trimming and J lost 2 bases; unmatched junction nucleotides: 3. The CDR3 is 15 residues long. The germline gives CDR1 MNHEY, CDR2 SVGAGI. Note on this clone: Antigen unknown.

Regarding the study as a whole: Upon later analysis, HLA-associated TCR beta chains proved more clonally expanded than other, equally common chains.

PCR employed 60 Vbeta and 13 Jbeta primers. Produced via immunoSEQ multiplex PCR; TCRdb's table is partial and in-frame only. Of around 120,000 clones detected, 83% appear once; the ten largest clones hold 1% to 1.5%. The TCR sequence derives from a girl aged 2 to 10 in good health and CMV-seronegative. Specimen: PBMCs. This rearrangement joins TRBV6-5 to TRBJ1-4, with TRBD1 matching 11 bases. The CDR3 is CASKRDRGTNEKLFF. CDR3 DNA: TGTGCCAGCAAGAGGGACAGGGGGACTAATGAAAAACTGTTTTTT.